One and the same sample provided the 6 T cell receptor beta chains below, sequenced in a study of identical twins. TCRdb recomputed calls from the 5' RACE reads with MiXCR, one row per CDR3 protein. The repertoire holds about 690,000 distinct CDR3 sequences, 21% seen once, with more than 4% in the top ten. The sample was also reused in another study, on T cells expressing NK-cell markers.

Sequencing was done on a sample of PBMCs. Source of these receptors: a woman aged 18-29 years in good health.

This clonotype showed up just a few times. The chain carries TRBV30 and TRBJ2-1; D may be TRBD2 (5 bases). In germline, CDR1 is GTSNPN, CDR2 SVGIG (reference sequence). Trimming removed 4 bases at V and 9 bases at J, with 13 bases between. The CDR3 extends over 12 amino acids. The CDR3 sequence is CAWKGAVSEQFF. CDR3 DNA: TGTGCCTGGAAGGGAGCAGTGAGTGAGCAGTTCTTC.

Many counts were recorded for this clonotype. This chain connects TRBV7-2 to TRBJ2-5; either TRBD1 or TRBD2 may fit D (6 bases each). In germline, CDR1 is SGHTA, CDR2 FQGNSA. With 3 bases removed from V and 3 bases from J, the gap between germline ends came to 14 bases. The CDR3 covers 15 residues. DNA of the CDR3: TGTGCCAGCAGCTTTCGGGGGCCCGTCAAAGAGACCCAGTACTTC. Residues: CASSFRGPVKETQYF.

The V call is TRBV29-1, the J call TRBJ2-7, with 10 bases lining up with TRBD2. This CDR3 is 14 amino acids long. Germline loops: CDR1 SQVTM, CDR2 ANQGSEA. The J segment lost 3 bases and the V segment lost 1 base, leaving 3 bases of the junction unmatched. This CDR3 is CSVEGLAGNYEQYF. CDR3 DNA: TGCAGCGTTGAAGGACTAGCGGGTAACTACGAGCAGTACTTC.

V is TRBV12-3 or TRBV12-4 and J is TRBJ2-1; 9 nucleotides match TRBD2. V was pared by 8 bases and J by 1 base, with 6 bases of the junction left unmatched. This CDR3 contains 15 residues. CDR3 coding DNA: TGTGCCAGCTCCCTAGCGGGAAAATCCTACAATGAGCAGTTCTTC. Translating gives CASSLAGKSYNEQFF.

The chain joins TRBV5-6 to TRBJ2-3, with D maybe TRBD2 (5 bases). Germline V gene lookup returns CDR1 SGHDT and CDR2 YYEEEE. This CDR3 region has 15 residues. V was clipped by 4 bases and J by 6 bases, with 18 bases between them. The CDR3 loop reads CASSERVLDFDTQYF. In DNA form, the CDR3 reads TGTGCCAGCAGCGAGAGGGTATTGGATTTCGATACGCAGTATTTT.

This CDR3 reads CASSSPQDTGELFF. In DNA form, the CDR3 reads TGTGCCAGCAGCTCCCCTCAGGACACCGGGGAGCTGTTTTTT. This chain connects TRBV7-9 to TRBJ2-2, with unresolved D. The length of the CDR3 is 14 residues. V lost 4 bases and J lost 3, with 9 bases in between. Germline CDR1 and CDR2: SEHNR and FQNEAQ (reference sequence).